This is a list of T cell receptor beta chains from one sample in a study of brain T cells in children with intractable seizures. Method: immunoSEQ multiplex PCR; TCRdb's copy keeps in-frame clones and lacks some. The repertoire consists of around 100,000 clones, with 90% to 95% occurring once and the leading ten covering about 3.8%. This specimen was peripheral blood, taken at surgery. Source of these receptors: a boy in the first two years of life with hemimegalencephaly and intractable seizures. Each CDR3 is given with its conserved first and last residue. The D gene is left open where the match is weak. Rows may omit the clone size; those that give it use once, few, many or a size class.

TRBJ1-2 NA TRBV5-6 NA CASSLGPREGHYGYTF TGTGCCAGCAGCTTGGGCCCCAGGGAGGGCCACTATGGCTACACCTTC
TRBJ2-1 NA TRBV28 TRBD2 CASSLSGSHDEQFF TGTGCCAGCAGTTTAAGCGGGAGTCATGATGAGCAGTTCTTC
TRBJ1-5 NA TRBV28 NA CASSLPNQPQHF TGTGCCAGCAGTTTACCCAATCAGCCCCAGCATTTT
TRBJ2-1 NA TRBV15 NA CATSHRGRLAGDEFF TGTGCCACCAGCCACAGGGGGAGGTTAGCGGGAGACGAGTTCTTC
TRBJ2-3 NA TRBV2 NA CATLRGDSTDTQYF TGTGCCACACTACGGGGAGATAGCACAGATACGCAGTATTTT
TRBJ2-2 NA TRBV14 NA CASSQDFRLGRTGELFF TGTGCCAGCAGCCAAGATTTTCGACTTGGTCGGACCGGGGAGCTGTTTTTT
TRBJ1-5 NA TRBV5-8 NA CASSLGLSGNQPQHF TGTGCCAGCAGCTTGGGGTTGTCAGGGAATCAGCCCCAGCATTTT
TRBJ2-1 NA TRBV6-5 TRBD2 CASRFGTSGIQFF TGTGCCAGCAGATTTGGGACTAGCGGGATTCAGTTCTTC
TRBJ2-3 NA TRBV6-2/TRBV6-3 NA CASSWGAWQYF TGTGCCAGCAGTTGGGGGGCCTGGCAGTATTTT
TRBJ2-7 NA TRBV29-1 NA CSARTSLSGEGDEQYF TGCAGCGCTCGAACTTCCCTTAGCGGAGAAGGGGACGAGCAGTACTTC
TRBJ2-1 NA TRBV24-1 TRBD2 CATSVLAGGVGFF TGTGCCACCAGTGTTCTAGCGGGGGGAGTTGGGTTCTTC
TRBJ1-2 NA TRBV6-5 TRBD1 CASSYLAGGGYTF TGTGCCAGCAGTTATCTGGCAGGGGGTGGCTACACCTTC
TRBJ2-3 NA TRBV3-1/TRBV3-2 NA CASSQGTSRGYF TGTGCCAGCAGCCAAGGAACTTCCCGCGGGTATTTT
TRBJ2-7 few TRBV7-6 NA CASSLRGTSYEQYF TGTGCCAGCAGCTTAAGGGGTACCTCCTACGAGCAGTACTTC
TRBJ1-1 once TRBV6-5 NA CASRRNTEAFF TGTGCCAGCAGGCGAAACACTGAAGCTTTCTTT
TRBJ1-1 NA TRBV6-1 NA CASSERPGGARDTEAFF TGTGCCAGCAGTGAAAGACCTGGGGGGGCAAGAGACACTGAAGCTTTCTTT
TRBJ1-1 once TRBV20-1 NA CSARVPEAFF TGCAGTGCTAGAGTGCCAGAAGCTTTCTTT
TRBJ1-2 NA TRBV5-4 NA CASSLAETAFNYGYTF TGTGCCAGCAGCCTGGCCGAGACAGCGTTTAACTATGGCTACACCTTC
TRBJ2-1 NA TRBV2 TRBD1 CASSGDRASYNEQFF TGTGCCAGCAGTGGGGACAGGGCCTCCTACAATGAGCAGTTCTTC
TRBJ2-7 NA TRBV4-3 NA CASSQVGDCPYEQYF TGCGCCAGCAGCCAAGTAGGGGACTGCCCCTACGAGCAGTACTTC
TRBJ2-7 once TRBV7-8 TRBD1 CASTATGTGSLLPREQYF TGTGCCAGCACCGCGACCGGGACAGGGTCGTTACTCCCTCGCGAGCAGTACTTC
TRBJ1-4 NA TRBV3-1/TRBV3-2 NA CASSQEGATNEKLFF TGTGCCAGCAGCCAAGAAGGGGCAACTAATGAAAAACTGTTTTTT
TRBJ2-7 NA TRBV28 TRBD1 CASSPDRGPSYEQYF TGTGCCAGCAGTCCTGACAGGGGACCCTCCTACGAGCAGTACTTC
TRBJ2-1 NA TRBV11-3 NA CASSLLVGSREQFF TGTGCCAGCAGCTTACTCGTCGGGAGTCGTGAGCAGTTCTTC
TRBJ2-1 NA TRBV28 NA CASSLGDEQFF TGTGCCAGCAGTTTAGGTGATGAGCAGTTCTTC
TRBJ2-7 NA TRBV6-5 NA CASTGLYEQYF TGTGCCAGCACAGGTCTATACGAGCAGTACTTC
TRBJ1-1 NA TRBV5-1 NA CASSPTGNTEAFF TGCGCCAGCAGCCCAACAGGTAACACTGAAGCTTTCTTT
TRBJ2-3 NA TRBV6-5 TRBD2 CASSRTSGRDTQYF TGTGCCAGCAGCAGGACTAGCGGGAGGGATACGCAGTATTTT
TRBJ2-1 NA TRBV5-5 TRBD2 CASSLRVTGTSGNEQFF TGTGCCAGCAGCTTGAGGGTTACCGGGACTAGCGGCAATGAGCAGTTCTTC
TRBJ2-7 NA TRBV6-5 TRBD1 CASSYSTGRGREQYF TGTGCCAGCAGTTACTCGACAGGGAGAGGTCGCGAGCAGTACTTC
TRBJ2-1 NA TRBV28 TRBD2 CASSLGGSGNEQFF TGTGCCAGCAGTTTAGGCGGGAGCGGGAATGAGCAGTTCTTC
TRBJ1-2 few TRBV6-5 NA CASSYSTQGRNYGYTF TGTGCCAGCAGTTACTCGACGCAGGGAAGGAACTATGGCTACACCTTC
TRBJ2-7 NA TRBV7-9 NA CASSLDNTGWTPGGYEQYF TGTGCCAGCAGCTTAGATAATACCGGGTGGACGCCCGGGGGTTACGAGCAGTACTTC
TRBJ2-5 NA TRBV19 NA CASSIILTADQETQYF TGTGCCAGTAGTATTATTCTTACGGCGGATCAAGAGACCCAGTACTTC
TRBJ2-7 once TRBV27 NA CASSLFPLYEQYF TGTGCCAGCAGTTTATTCCCCCTCTACGAGCAGTACTTC
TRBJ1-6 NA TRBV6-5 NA CASRNSPLTPLHF TGTGCCAGCAGGAACAGTCCCCTTACCCCCCTCCACTTT
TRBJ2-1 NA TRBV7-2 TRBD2 CASSLGLALYNEQFF TGTGCCAGCAGCTTAGGACTAGCGCTCTACAATGAGCAGTTCTTC
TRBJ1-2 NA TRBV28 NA CASSLDPRGYTF TGTGCCAGCAGTTTAGACCCGCGTGGCTACACCTTC
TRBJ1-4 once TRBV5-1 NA CASSLWGPQEKLFF TGCGCCAGCAGCTTGTGGGGACCACAGGAAAAACTGTTTTTT